This T cell receptor beta chain was sequenced for a study of blood T cell repertoires in COVID-19. V lost 3 bases, J lost 5 bases, and 9 bases stayed unmatched. The CDR3 has 15 amino acids. Germline CDR1 is LNHDA and CDR2 is SQIVND (reference sequence). In the original analysis: Estimated nucleated cell counts came from reference gene primer amplification. Assay used: immunoSEQ multiplex PCR; TCRdb lists only in-frame clones, some missing. That table is the source of V, J and clone size, and D and trimming were worked out from the DNA. The sample lists about 98,000 clones; about 81% were seen once. The sequence came from a man between 65 and 85 years old with acute or convalescent COVID-19. The sample taken for sequencing was peripheral blood. The rearrangement joins TRBV19 to TRBJ2-5; 7 bases align to TRBD1. CDR3 sequence: CASSMRPGQMETQYF. The CDR3 region has the DNA TGTGCCAGTAGTATGAGACCGGGACAGATGGAGACCCAGTACTTC.